Listed below are T cell receptor beta chains from one sample, sequenced in a study of regulatory T cells in long-lasting Graves disease. TCRdb re-derived calls from the multiplex PCR reads in MiXCR, one entry per CDR3 protein. Among about 300,000 distinct CDR3 sequences listed, 18% were seen once. This specimen was peripheral blood mononuclear cells (PBMCs), taken at new diagnosis, from a patient treated with antithyroid drugs. These TCRs come from a female donor with Graves disease. The CDR3 runs from the conserved cysteine through the conserved F or W. Fields, in order: J gene, clone size, V gene, D gene, CDR3 protein, CDR3 DNA. D genes are given only for firm matches. Part of the rows lack a size; the others show once, few, many or a class for expanded clones.

TRBJ1-3	many	TRBV7-9	.	CASSLAGNAGNTIYF	TGTGCCAGCAGCTTAGCAGGGAACGCGGGAAACACCATATATTTT
TRBJ2-7	many	TRBV11-3	.	CASSSLRDTTYEQYF	TGTGCCAGCAGCTCGCTCCGGGACACCACCTACGAGCAGTACTTC
TRBJ1-1	.	TRBV15	TRBD1	CATSRDGTANTEAFF	TGTGCCACCAGCAGAGACGGGACAGCCAACACTGAAGCTTTCTTT
TRBJ1-2	many	TRBV19	TRBD1	CASSPQTGNYGYTF	TGTGCCAGTAGCCCTCAGACAGGGAACTATGGCTACACCTTC
TRBJ1-5	many	TRBV27	.	CASSTFGNQPQHF	TGTGCCAGCAGCACCTTCGGCAATCAGCCCCAGCATTTT
TRBJ2-3	.	TRBV5-1	.	CASSSTGNLPDTQYF	TGCGCCAGCAGCTCAACAGGGAATCTCCCAGATACGCAGTATTTT
TRBJ2-2	many	TRBV19	.	CASSISQGLNTGELFF	TGTGCCAGTAGTATTAGCCAGGGATTGAACACCGGGGAGCTGTTTTTT
TRBJ2-3	many	TRBV6-5	.	CASSYVGTDTQYF	TGTGCCAGCAGTTATGTGGGGACAGATACGCAGTATTTT
TRBJ2-4	many	TRBV18	.	CASSPGEQGEVAKNIQYF	TGTGCCAGCTCACCAGGCGAACAGGGTGAAGTAGCCAAAAACATTCAGTACTTC
TRBJ2-5	few	TRBV12-3/TRBV12-4	TRBD2	CASLSGSYQETQYF	TGTGCCAGCCTGAGCGGGAGTTACCAAGAGACCCAGTACTTC
TRBJ1-1	many	TRBV29-1	TRBD1	CSVEPGQGGTEAFF	TGCAGCGTTGAACCGGGACAGGGGGGCACTGAAGCTTTCTTT
TRBJ2-4	many	TRBV12-3/TRBV12-4	.	CASSFVAHPERNIQYF	TGTGCCAGCAGTTTTGTGGCACATCCCGAAAGAAACATTCAGTACTTC
TRBJ2-3	.	TRBV7-9	TRBD2	CASRGSGASGDTQYF	TGTGCCAGCCGCGGGTCCGGGGCTAGCGGAGATACGCAGTATTTT
TRBJ2-3	.	TRBV13	.	CASSSPGVAEGGTQYF	TGTGCCAGCAGCTCACCCGGGGTAGCGGAGGGAGGTACGCAGTATTTT
TRBJ2-7	many	TRBV30	.	CAWRTPPFFYEQYF	TGTGCCTGGAGAACTCCCCCGTTTTTTTACGAGCAGTACTTC
TRBJ1-1	many	TRBV25-1	.	CASPDVGSYTEAFF	TGTGCCAGCCCAGATGTCGGATCCTACACTGAAGCTTTCTTT
TRBJ1-1	many	TRBV29-1	TRBD1	CSVVGHTGGENTEAFF	TGCAGCGTTGTCGGCCACACAGGGGGGGAAAACACTGAAGCTTTCTTT
TRBJ2-3	once	TRBV7-2	.	CASSAPDTQYF	TGTGCCAGCAGCGCCCCCGATACGCAGTATTTT
TRBJ2-2	many	TRBV12-3/TRBV12-4	.	CASSGGQHTGELFF	TGTGCCAGCAGCGGAGGGCAGCACACCGGGGAGCTGTTTTTT
TRBJ1-2	.	TRBV6-2/TRBV6-3	.	CASRPAGGDYGYTF	TGTGCCAGCAGACCGGCGGGGGGTGACTATGGCTACACCTTC
TRBJ2-3	few	TRBV2	.	CASSVDYTDTQYF	TGTGCCAGCAGTGTTGATTACACAGATACGCAGTATTTT
TRBJ1-1	once	TRBV29-1	.	CSVEDMGKGTEAFF	TGCAGCGTTGAAGATATGGGGAAAGGCACTGAAGCTTTCTTT
TRBJ2-5	many	TRBV11-2	TRBD2	CASSSHPGLATETQYF	TGTGCCAGCAGCTCGCACCCGGGACTAGCCACTGAGACCCAGTACTTC
TRBJ2-1	many	TRBV20-1	.	CSASVGEGSYNEQFF	TGCAGTGCTAGTGTGGGAGAAGGGTCCTACAATGAGCAGTTCTTC
TRBJ2-3	.	TRBV7-8	TRBD2	CASSAPLSGRDTDTRYF	TGTGCCAGCAGCGCCCCCTTGAGCGGGAGGGACACAGATACGCGGTATTTT
TRBJ1-6	many	TRBV6-1	TRBD1	CASRPMGQYNSPLHF	TGTGCCAGCAGACCTATGGGACAGTATAATTCACCCCTCCACTTT
TRBJ2-5	many	TRBV7-8	TRBD2	CASSSPGGGQETQYF	TGTGCCAGCAGCTCGCCGGGGGGGGGACAAGAGACCCAGTACTTC
TRBJ2-7	many	TRBV12-5	.	CASGLGPDRYPPYEQYF	TGTGCTAGTGGTTTGGGACCCGACAGGTACCCCCCCTACGAGCAGTACTTC
TRBJ2-7	.	TRBV5-1	TRBD1	CASSLPPQGSSSEQYF	TGCGCCAGCAGCTTGCCGCCACAGGGGTCCTCTTCCGAGCAGTACTTC
TRBJ2-3	many	TRBV20-1	TRBD2	CSANPRGRVPDTQYF	TGCAGTGCCAACCCCCGCGGGAGAGTACCAGATACGCAGTATTTT
TRBJ2-1	many	TRBV12-3/TRBV12-4	.	CASSPRRRGDNEQFF	TGTGCCAGCAGCCCACGGAGGAGAGGCGACAATGAGCAGTTCTTC
TRBJ1-1	many	TRBV30	.	CAWSSTLVTTEAFF	TGTGCCTGGAGTTCAACTCTGGTGACCACTGAAGCTTTCTTT
TRBJ2-2	many	TRBV7-9	.	CASSLAVKNTGELFF	TGTGCCAGCAGCTTAGCCGTGAAAAACACCGGGGAGCTGTTTTTT
TRBJ1-4	many	TRBV28	TRBD1	CASSPSTGREKLFF	TGTGCCAGCAGTCCCTCGACAGGGAGGGAAAAACTGTTTTTT
TRBJ2-7	many	TRBV7-6	.	CASSLEAYSYEQYF	TGTGCCAGCAGCTTAGAGGCCTACTCCTACGAGCAGTACTTC
TRBJ1-3	many	TRBV11-2	.	CASSLDLADFSGNTIYF	TGTGCCAGCAGCTTAGATCTTGCGGATTTCTCTGGAAACACCATATATTTT
TRBJ2-1	.	TRBV9	TRBD1	CASKGTGPYNEQFF	TGTGCCAGCAAAGGGACAGGACCCTACAATGAGCAGTTCTTC
TRBJ2-1	few	TRBV2	.	CASSEKRTSYNEQFF	TGTGCCAGCAGTGAAAAGCGGACTTCCTACAATGAGCAGTTCTTC
TRBJ2-3	many	TRBV3-1	TRBD1	CASSQDPPRDRGQGDTQYF	TGTGCCAGCAGCCAAGACCCACCCCGGGACAGGGGGCAGGGAGATACGCAGTATTTT
TRBJ2-5	.	TRBV5-1	.	CASSLEDSPVETQYF	TGCGCCAGCAGCTTGGAGGACAGCCCAGTGGAGACCCAGTACTTC
TRBJ2-1	many	TRBV6-1	TRBD2	CASSPLPRLAGGLGNEQFF	TGTGCCAGCAGTCCCCTCCCCCGACTAGCGGGAGGGCTGGGCAATGAGCAGTTCTTC
TRBJ2-3	.	TRBV15	.	CATSRGAGWGTDTQYF	TGTGCCACCAGCAGAGGAGCAGGGTGGGGCACAGATACGCAGTATTTT
TRBJ1-1	few	TRBV29-1	.	CSHPGPIEAFF	TGCAGCCACCCGGGGCCGATTGAAGCTTTCTTT
TRBJ2-2	.	TRBV27	.	CASSLSNTEELFF	TGTGCCAGCAGTTTATCGAACACCGAGGAGCTGTTTTTT
TRBJ1-5	many	TRBV7-2	.	CASSLDGIGNQPQHF	TGTGCCAGCAGCTTAGACGGAATAGGCAATCAGCCCCAGCATTTT
TRBJ1-2	.	TRBV28	.	CASSLSGPRDYGYTF	TGTGCCAGCAGTTTAAGTGGCCCCAGGGATTATGGCTACACCTTC